This T cell receptor (beta chain) is from a study of OX40 agonist ivuxolimab in advanced cancers. Unmatched junction bases numbered 3, after V lost 4 bases and J lost 1 base. CDR3 size: 15 residues. The V gene's germline CDR1 is SEHNR and CDR2 FQNEAQ (reference sequence). The protocol was immunoSEQ multiplex PCR, while the TCRdb copy is restricted to in-frame clones and leaves out a portion. Altogether 65,000 or so clones are present, 80% to 95% being singletons, with the ten largest covering around an eighth. The sequencing used CD4+ or CD8+ T cells sorted from blood, collected in a trial of the OX40 agonist ivuxolimab. The chain employs TRBV7-9 and TRBJ2-1; 8 bases align to TRBD1. This TCR derives from an adult with an advanced solid tumor such as melanoma, head and neck, liver or kidney cancer. Here the CDR3 reads CASSYTGGSYNEQFF. CDR3 nucleotides: TGTGCCAGCAGCTATACAGGGGGGTCCTACAATGAGCAGTTCTTC.